Listed below are T cell receptor beta chains from one sample, sequenced in a study of T cell responses to AZD1222 COVID-19 vaccine. TCRdb keeps only in-frame clones here, not all; method: immunoSEQ multiplex PCR. This table holds fewer than 120,000 clones, approximately 94% found once. Source: peripheral blood, taken 28 days after the second AZD1222 dose. Receptor source: an adult who received the AZD1222 COVID-19 vaccine. Both conserved end residues are part of each CDR3. A D gene is named only where the DNA matches it firmly. Clone size is given for some rows only: seen once, a few or many times, or a class if the clone is expanded.

d_call j_call clone_size v_call cdr3_aa cdr3_nt
- TRBJ1-2 once TRBV6-5 CASRPPLGGGYTF TGTGCCAGCAGGCCACCTCTCGGCGGTGGCTACACCTTC
- TRBJ1-1 - TRBV7-9 CASSLGTGNTEAFF TGTGCCAGCAGCTTAGGGACGGGTAACACTGAAGCTTTCTTT
- TRBJ2-7 - TRBV21-1 CASSKEPQGASEQYF TGTGCCAGCAGCAAAGAGCCACAGGGTGCGTCGGAGCAGTACTTC
- TRBJ1-4 few TRBV19 CASSSRDGNEKLFF TGTGCCAGTAGTAGCCGGGACGGCAATGAAAAACTGTTTTTT
- TRBJ2-1 - TRBV5-1 CASSLRGSSYNEQFF TGCGCCAGCAGCTTGCGGGGAAGCTCCTACAATGAGCAGTTCTTC
- TRBJ1-2 - TRBV12-3/TRBV12-4 CASSPRVDYGYTF TGTGCCAGCAGTCCCAGGGTTGACTATGGCTACACCTTC
- TRBJ1-3 - TRBV14 CASSRFDGRGNTIYF TGTGCCAGCAGCCGTTTCGACGGGCGAGGAAACACCATATATTTT
TRBD1 TRBJ1-2 - TRBV3-1/TRBV3-2 CASKDRDFYGYTF TGTGCCAGCAAGGACAGGGATTTCTATGGCTACACCTTC
- TRBJ1-2 once TRBV6-6 CASRSRTNYGYTF TGTGCCAGCCGTTCCAGGACCAACTATGGCTACACCTTC
TRBD2 TRBJ2-1 - TRBV10-3 CATRLAGGLGYNEQFF TGTGCCACGAGACTAGCGGGAGGGCTGGGTTACAATGAGCAGTTCTTC
TRBD2 TRBJ2-2 - TRBV4-2 CASSQWRGGNTGELFF TGTGCCAGCAGCCAGTGGCGGGGGGGTAACACCGGGGAGCTGTTTTTT
- TRBJ1-2 - TRBV19 CASSMGQVDYTF TGTGCCAGTAGTATGGGGCAGGTCGACTACACCTTC
- TRBJ1-2 - TRBV29-1 CSATGGYGYTF TGCAGCGCCACTGGGGGCTATGGCTACACCTTC
- TRBJ1-4 - TRBV14 CASSQLHRSNEKLFF TGTGCCAGCAGCCAGCTCCACAGGAGTAATGAAAAACTGTTTTTT
TRBD1 TRBJ2-1 once TRBV7-8 CASSLSDRGNEQFF TGTGCCAGCAGCTTATCAGACAGGGGAAATGAGCAGTTCTTC
- TRBJ1-3 - TRBV10-3 CAITTAGNTIYF TGTGCCATCACTACAGCCGGAAACACCATATATTTT
- TRBJ1-1 few TRBV10-3 CAIRQDTEAFF TGTGCCATCCGTCAGGACACTGAAGCTTTCTTT
- TRBJ1-1 - TRBV29-1 CSVEFLTEAFF TGCAGCGTTGAATTTTTGACTGAAGCTTTCTTT
- TRBJ1-2 - TRBV10-1 CASRADGQANYGYTF TGCGCCAGCAGGGCGGACGGTCAAGCTAACTATGGCTACACCTTC
- TRBJ1-1 - TRBV21-1 CASSKAVDSHMNTEAFF TGTGCCAGCAGCAAAGCTGTTGACAGTCACATGAACACTGAAGCTTTCTTT
TRBD1 TRBJ1-1 - TRBV7-9 CASSFRGRTEAFF TGTGCCAGCAGCTTCAGGGGGCGCACTGAAGCTTTCTTT
TRBD1 TRBJ2-7 - TRBV29-1 CSVGQDFTYEQYF TGCAGCGTAGGACAGGACTTTACCTACGAGCAGTACTTC
- TRBJ2-1 - TRBV9 CASSVGDRSYNEQFF TGTGCCAGCAGCGTAGGGGACCGGTCCTACAATGAGCAGTTCTTC
TRBD2 TRBJ2-3 - TRBV7-8 CASSFRSGTRRTDTQYF TGTGCCAGCAGCTTTCGATCCGGGACTAGGCGGACAGATACGCAGTATTTT
TRBD2 TRBJ2-1 once TRBV6-2/TRBV6-3 CASSYSSAGGQSSYNEQFF TGTGCCAGCAGTTACTCGTCTGCGGGGGGTCAGAGCTCCTACAATGAGCAGTTCTTC
TRBD1 TRBJ1-1 - TRBV7-9 CASSPGGQAAFF TGTGCCAGCAGCCCAGGGGGTCAGGCAGCTTTCTTT
- TRBJ1-4 - TRBV7-2 CASSLAATNEKLFF TGTGCCAGCAGCCTGGCTGCAACTAATGAAAAACTGTTTTTT
- TRBJ1-2 - TRBV6-5 CASSSLSKTDNYGYTF TGTGCCAGCAGTTCGTTATCAAAGACAGATAACTATGGCTACACCTTC
- TRBJ1-2 - TRBV18 CASSNDQGPGPPRGNYGYTF TGTGCCAGCTCCAACGACCAGGGTCCGGGCCCCCCGAGGGGAAACTATGGCTACACCTTC
- TRBJ1-5 - TRBV4-1 CASSHKEDQPQHF TGCGCCAGCAGCCATAAGGAGGATCAGCCCCAGCATTTT
- TRBJ1-3 - TRBV5-4 CASSKPQGTGNTIYF TGTGCCAGCAGCAAACCCCAGGGAACCGGAAACACCATATATTTT
TRBD2 TRBJ2-5 - TRBV7-9 CASSFRGLAVRETQYF TGTGCCAGCAGCTTTAGGGGACTAGCGGTTCGAGAGACCCAGTACTTC
TRBD1 TRBJ1-2 - TRBV27 CASSRTLQGGHYGYTF TGTGCCAGCAGTCGAACCCTCCAGGGGGGTCACTATGGCTACACCTTC
- TRBJ1-3 once TRBV6-5 CASSYDGPENTIYF TGTGCCAGCAGTTACGATGGCCCCGAAAACACCATATATTTT
- TRBJ1-2 - TRBV27 CATKGQGSKYGYTF TGTGCCACTAAGGGGCAGGGCTCGAAATATGGCTACACCTTC
- TRBJ1-6 few TRBV5-1 CASSFSWLGSYNSPLHF TGCGCCAGCAGCTTCTCGTGGTTGGGATCCTATAATTCACCCCTCCACTTT
- TRBJ1-3 - TRBV5-1 CASRRDFSSGNTIYF TGCGCCAGCAGAAGAGATTTCAGCTCTGGAAACACCATATATTTT
- TRBJ1-5 - TRBV5-6 CASSYNHLNQPQHF TGTGCCAGCAGCTATAACCATCTCAATCAGCCCCAGCATTTT
- TRBJ1-1 - TRBV12-3/TRBV12-4 CASSLRVPTEAFF TGTGCCAGCAGTTTAAGGGTTCCCACTGAAGCTTTCTTT
- TRBJ1-3 - TRBV3-1/TRBV3-2 CASSQQGSGGNTIYF TGTGCCAGCAGCCAACAGGGTTCTGGTGGAAACACCATATATTTT
- TRBJ1-3 - TRBV6-1 CASSEVGENTIYF TGTGCCAGCAGTGAAGTAGGGGAAAACACCATATATTTT
TRBD1 TRBJ1-1 - TRBV6-4 CASSDSRTGGRAFF TGTGCCAGCAGTGACTCCAGGACAGGGGGTCGGGCTTTCTTT
- TRBJ2-7 - TRBV6-5 CAVGDGSYEQYF TGTGCTGTTGGGGATGGGTCCTACGAGCAGTACTTC
- TRBJ2-3 - TRBV5-1 CASSPPTDTQYF TGCGCCAGCAGCCCGCCCACCGATACGCAGTATTTT
- TRBJ2-3 - TRBV5-8 CASSLGRGSTDTQYF TGTGCCAGCAGCTTGGGGCGGGGAAGCACAGATACGCAGTATTTT
TRBD2 TRBJ2-1 few TRBV2 CASSTPLAANNEQFF TGTGCCAGCAGTACGCCACTAGCGGCCAACAATGAGCAGTTCTTC
- TRBJ1-5 - TRBV11-2 CASSFRQTNQPQHF TGTGCCAGCAGCTTTCGACAGACGAATCAGCCCCAGCATTTT
- TRBJ2-3 - TRBV5-6 CASSLRGTTDTQYF TGTGCCAGCAGCTTGCGCGGGACCACAGATACGCAGTATTTT
- TRBJ1-5 - TRBV3-1/TRBV3-2 CASSQGRLGFNNQPQHF TGTGCCAGCAGCCAAGGAAGGTTAGGCTTTAACAATCAGCCCCAGCATTTT